These 20 T cell receptor beta chains were all obtained from the same sample, sequenced in a study of T-cell reconstitution after alpha-beta-depleted transplantation in children. It was with unique molecular identifiers that the TCRbeta library was prepared. TCRdb itself ran the PCR reads through MiXCR, one entry per CDR3 protein. The sample includes roughly 570,000 distinct CDR3 sequences, roughly a quarter of them seen just once. The source was PBMCs, collected before TCRalphabeta/CD19-depleted stem cell transplant. The receptors come from a boy under two years old with Wiskott-Aldrich syndrome, due to receive a stem cell transplant.

The chain carries TRBV5-1 and TRBJ2-3, with TRBD1 as a possible D gene (5 bases). The V end lost 4 bases, the J end lost 2 bases, and 11 bases lay between the germline ends. The germline V gene has CDR1 SGHRS and CDR2 YFSETQ. This CDR3 comprises 14 residues. The CDR3 here is CASSATVLTDTQYF. CDR3 bases: TGCGCCAGCAGCGCGACAGTCCTCACAGATACGCAGTATTTT.

This clonotype was observed a few times. The chain recombines TRBV20-1 with TRBJ1-6; D is unclear. The CDR3 extends over 12 amino acids. CDR1 and CDR2 (germline): DFQATT, SNEGSKA (reference sequence). Trimming removed 0 bases at V and 9 bases at J, with 6 bases between. CDR3 DNA sequence: TGCAGTGCTAGAGATAGGTCTTCACCCCTCCACTTT. Protein: CSARDRSSPLHF.

The gene calls are TRBV6-1 and TRBJ2-5, with a weak D call TRBD2 (5 bases). This CDR3 is built from 15 residues. V was trimmed by 7 bases and J by 3 bases, leaving 18 bases between them. Per the germline V gene, CDR1 is MNHNS and CDR2 is SASEGT. The CDR3 DNA is TGTGCCAGCAAAGGCCGGAGGCAGAGGAAAGAGACCCAGTACTTC. Its protein product is CASKGRRQRKETQYF.

This clonotype occurred a few times. V is TRBV5-1 and J is TRBJ1-3; TRBD1 might be the D (6 bases). The CDR3 runs 14 residues. Between the trimmed V and J ends, which lost 6 bases and 0 bases, there was a span of 10 bases. CDR1 SGHRS and CDR2 YFSETQ come from the germline V gene. The CDR3 spells CASTDSNSGNTIYF. CDR3 bases: TGCGCCAGCACGGACAGCAACTCTGGAAACACCATATATTTT.

The chain has TRBV5-5 and TRBJ2-1, with TRBD2 matching over 9 bases. Per germline, CDR1 SGHKS and CDR2 YYEKEE (reference sequence). The V and J ends lost 3 bases and 8 bases, in that order; junction bases with no gene match: 6. The CDR3 totals 14 residues. CDR3 protein: CASSSRTSDDEQFF. In DNA, the CDR3 is TGTGCCAGCAGCTCCCGGACTAGCGACGATGAGCAGTTCTTC.

J is TRBJ2-7 and V is TRBV5-1; TRBD2 matches 11 bases. The CDR3 has 17 residues. V shed 3 bases and J 12 bases; nucleotides not matched to a gene: 20. From germline, CDR1 is SGHRS and CDR2 YFSETQ. As DNA, the CDR3 is TGCGCCAGCAGCTCGGGGACCTTGGGACTAGCGGATGCACAACGGTACTTC. Protein: CASSSGTLGLADAQRYF.

The V and J genes are TRBV20-1 and TRBJ1-3, with no clear D. With 4 bases removed from V and 0 bases from J, the gap between germline ends came to 13 bases. Germline assignment: CDR1 DFQATT and CDR2 SNEGSKA (reference sequence). The CDR3 spans 15 residues. The CDR3 here is CSAINARGSGNTIYF. CDR3 bases: TGCAGTGCTATTAACGCAAGAGGCTCTGGAAACACCATATATTTT.

The rearrangement uses TRBV5-1 and TRBJ2-5; unclear D gene. Germline V gene sequence: CDR1 SGHRS, CDR2 YFSETQ. V was cut by 0 bases and J by 5 bases, with 11 bases left in between. The CDR3 loop spans 14 amino acids. As DNA, the CDR3 is TGCGCCAGCAGCTTGGCTTCTTGGGTCGAGACCCAGTACTTC. Translated: CASSLASWVETQYF.

This chain connects TRBV5-1 to TRBJ2-1, with D tentatively TRBD2 (6 bases). Germline CDR1 is SGHRS and CDR2 is YFSETQ. This CDR3 comprises 15 residues. Deletions cut 3 bases from V and 4 bases from J, with 14 bases between. CDR3 nucleotides: TGCGCCAGCAGCTCTCCGGGACTCACATACAATGAGCAGTTCTTC. Its translation: CASSSPGLTYNEQFF.

This chain uses TRBV5-1 with TRBJ2-1; D is possibly TRBD1 (6 bases). Trimming left V 3 bases short and J 9 bases short, with 19 bases between. CDR3 length equals 15 residues. CDR1 and CDR2 (germline): SGHRS, YFSETQ. The CDR3, as DNA: TGCGCCAGCAGCTCCGAACAGGGTTTAGTGCCTGAGCAGTTCTTC. Its translation: CASSSEQGLVPEQFF.

The chain joins TRBV5-1 to TRBJ1-5; a possible D gene is TRBD1 (5 bases). Germline loops: CDR1 SGHRS, CDR2 YFSETQ. This CDR3 region has 14 residues. Trimming pared 1 base from V and 6 bases from J, leaving 11 bases between. CDR3 residues: CASSLTHGGQPQHF. In DNA form, the CDR3 reads TGCGCCAGCAGCTTGACTCATGGGGGTCAGCCCCAGCATTTT.

The gene calls are TRBV12-3 or TRBV12-4 and TRBJ1-6, with D unclear. There are 15 residues in the CDR3. V was cut by 3 bases and J by 5 bases, with 11 bases left in between. CDR3 coding DNA: TGTGCCAGCAGTTTGTCGGGGTGGGATAATTCACCCCTCCACTTT. It yields the protein CASSLSGWDNSPLHF.

There are a few counts of this clonotype. The chain is built from TRBV5-5 and TRBJ1-1; D is undetermined. The CDR3 consists of 14 residues. Germline V CDR1 and CDR2: SGHKS, YYEKEE (reference sequence). Trimming took off 0 bases at V and 1 base at J, with 7 bases between the two ends. The CDR3 nucleotides read TGTGCCAGCAGCTTGGTATTCTGGAACACTGAAGCTTTCTTT. Protein product: CASSLVFWNTEAFF.

The V call is TRBV27, the J call TRBJ2-1; D possibly corresponds to TRBD1 (5 bases). CDR1 is MNHEY, CDR2 SMNVEV, per germline (reference sequence). V was cut by 6 bases and J by 0 bases, with 9 bases left in between. The CDR3 spans 14 residues. The CDR3 here is CASRRQSSYNEQFF. CDR3 bases: TGTGCCAGCAGAAGACAGAGCTCCTACAATGAGCAGTTCTTC.

This clonotype came up a few times. CDR3 protein: CASKRGTYNEQFF. For the CDR3, the DNA is TGTGCCAGCAAAAGGGGGACCTACAATGAGCAGTTCTTC. The chain links TRBV12-3 or TRBV12-4 to TRBJ2-1; D may be TRBD1 (6 bases). The ends were cut back, 7 bases at V and 2 bases at J, with 9 bases in the middle. CDR3 length: 13 residues.

The rearrangement links TRBV28 to TRBJ2-1, with D possibly being TRBD1 or TRBD2 (6 bases each). The V and J ends lost 2 bases and 14 bases respectively, with 16 bases between them. CDR3 length: 13 amino acids. In germline, CDR1 is MDHEN, CDR2 SYDVKM. CDR3 amino acids: CASSLGLGGREFF. The CDR3 nucleotides read TGTGCCAGCAGTTTAGGGTTGGGGGGCCGGGAGTTCTTC.

This clonotype turned up a few times. The chain is built from TRBV7-9 and TRBJ2-7; D may correspond to TRBD1 or TRBD2 (5 bases each). V was cut by 1 base and J by 4 bases, with 11 bases left in between. Germline V CDR1 and CDR2: SEHNR, FQNEAQ (reference sequence). This CDR3 has 14 residues. The CDR3, as DNA: TGTGCCAGCAGCTTAGGGGGGATCGTTTACGAGCAGTACTTC. It encodes CASSLGGIVYEQYF. The variable domain in full, with the rest retrieved from reference TRBV7-9 and TRBJ2-7, is DTGVSQNPRHKITKRGQNVTFRCDPISEHNRLYWYRQTLGQGPEFLTYFQNEAQLEKSRLLSDRFSAERPKGSFSTLEIQRTEQGDSAMYLCASSLGGIVYEQYFGPGTRLTVT.

This chain uses TRBV5-1 with TRBJ1-6; the D is unclear. V was pared by 1 base and J by 8 bases, with 16 bases between. CDR1 and CDR2 from the germline V gene are SGHRS and YFSETQ. This CDR3 spans 16 amino acids. The CDR3 loop reads CASSLSEGMGYSPLHF. CDR3 coding DNA: TGCGCCAGCAGCTTGTCCGAGGGTATGGGGTATTCACCCCTCCACTTT.

This clonotype was recorded a few times. The V call is TRBV3-1, the J call TRBJ1-2; weak D call: TRBD1 (5 bases). The CDR3 length is 14 residues. V was trimmed by 4 bases and J by 6 bases, leaving 15 bases between them. CDR1 LGHDT and CDR2 YNNKEL come from the germline V gene (reference sequence). The CDR3 bases are TGTGCCAGCAGCCCGGACACAGGATGGGATGGCTACACCTTC. Protein product: CASSPDTGWDGYTF.

V gene TRBV5-1 combines with J gene TRBJ2-1, with a weak D call TRBD2 (6 bases). With 2 bases removed from V and 10 bases from J, the gap between germline ends came to 10 bases. The CDR3 is made up of 12 amino acids. Germline values: CDR1 SGHRS, CDR2 YFSETQ. The CDR3 DNA reads TGCGCCAGCAGCTTTCCGGACTACGAGCAGTTCTTC. Amino acids: CASSFPDYEQFF.